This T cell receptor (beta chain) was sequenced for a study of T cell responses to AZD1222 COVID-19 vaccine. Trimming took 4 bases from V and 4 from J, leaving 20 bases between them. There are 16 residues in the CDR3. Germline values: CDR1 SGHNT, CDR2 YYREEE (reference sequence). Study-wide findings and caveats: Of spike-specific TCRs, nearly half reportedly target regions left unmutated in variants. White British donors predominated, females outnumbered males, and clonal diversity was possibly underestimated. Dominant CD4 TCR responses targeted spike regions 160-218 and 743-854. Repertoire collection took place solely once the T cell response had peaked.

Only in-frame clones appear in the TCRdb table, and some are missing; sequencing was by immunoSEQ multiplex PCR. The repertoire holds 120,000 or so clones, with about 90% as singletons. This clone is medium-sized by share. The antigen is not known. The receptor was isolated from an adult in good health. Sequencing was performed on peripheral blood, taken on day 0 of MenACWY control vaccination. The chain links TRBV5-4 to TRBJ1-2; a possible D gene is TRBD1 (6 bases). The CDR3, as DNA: TGTGCCAGCAGCGAGGAAGGGGGGCGAGATATCTATGGCTACACCTTC. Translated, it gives CASSEEGGRDIYGYTF.